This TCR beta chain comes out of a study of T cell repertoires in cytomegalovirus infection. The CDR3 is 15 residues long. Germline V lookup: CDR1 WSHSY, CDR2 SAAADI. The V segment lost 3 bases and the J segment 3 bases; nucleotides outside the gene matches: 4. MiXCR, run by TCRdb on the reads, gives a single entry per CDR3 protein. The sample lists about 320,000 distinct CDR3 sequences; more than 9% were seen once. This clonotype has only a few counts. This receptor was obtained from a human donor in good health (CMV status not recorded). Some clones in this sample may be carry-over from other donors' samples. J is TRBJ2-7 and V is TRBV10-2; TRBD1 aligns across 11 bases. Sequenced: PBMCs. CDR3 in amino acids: CASSDQGQGGYEQYF. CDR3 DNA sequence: TGCGCCAGCAGTGACCAGGGACAGGGGGGCTACGAGCAGTACTTC.